The 24 T cell receptor beta chains in this list originate from one sample, sequenced in a study of technical replicates of blood from a handful of donors. Sequencing was performed with immunoSEQ multiplex PCR; in TCRdb, only in-frame clones are kept and a portion is missing. Of about 76,000 clones listed, 94% were seen once; the top ten hold about 0.38%. Sequenced input: T cells isolated from PBMCs. The receptors shown here come from a human donor in good health.

The gene calls are TRBV28 and TRBJ2-2; maybe TRBD1 (6 bases). V was clipped by 3 bases and J by 2 bases, with 10 bases between them. From germline, CDR1 is MDHEN and CDR2 SYDVKM. This CDR3 comprises 15 residues. The CDR3 DNA reads TGTGCCAGCAGTTTCTACAGGGCTAACACCGGGGAGCTGTTTTTT. Its translation: CASSFYRANTGELFF. The whole variable domain, remainder taken from reference TRBV28 and TRBJ2-2, is DVKVTQSSRYLVKRTGEKVFLECVQDMDHENMFWYRQDPGLGLRLIYFSYDVKMKEKGDIPEGYSVSREKKERFSLILESASTNQTSMYLCASSFYRANTGELFFGEGSRLTVL.

The V and J genes are TRBV6-6 and TRBJ1-5, with D tentatively TRBD1 (6 bases). The V gene's germline CDR1 is MNHNY and CDR2 SVGAGI (reference sequence). This CDR3 is 15 amino acids long. V lost 6 bases and J 0 bases, leaving 12 bases between the germline ends. The CDR3: CASSYGQYSNQPQHF. The CDR3 DNA reads as TGTGCCAGCAGCTATGGACAGTATAGCAATCAGCCCCAGCATTTT.

The chain recombines TRBV9 with TRBJ2-3; 7 bases align to TRBD1. Germline CDR1 and CDR2: SGDLS and YYNGEE. The V segment lost 3 bases and the J segment 5 bases; nucleotides outside the gene matches: 6. The length of the CDR3 is 14 residues. The CDR3 sequence: CASSAWDREDTQYF. In DNA form, the CDR3 reads TGTGCCAGCAGCGCCTGGGACAGAGAAGATACGCAGTATTTT.

The chain links TRBV6-4 to TRBJ2-1, with TRBD2 matching 11 bases. The CDR3 length is 16 residues. Germline values: CDR1 MRHNA, CDR2 SNTAGT. V dropped 4 bases and J dropped 8; count of bases not matched to a gene: 10. The CDR3 reads CASSVRLAGSGDEQFF. CDR3 bases: TGTGCCAGCAGTGTCCGACTAGCGGGAAGCGGCGATGAGCAGTTCTTC.

The V and J genes are TRBV19 and TRBJ2-5; 8 bases are a match to TRBD1. CDR3 size: 17 residues. Germline CDR1 reads LNHDA; CDR2 reads SQIVND (reference sequence). With V trimmed by 3 bases and J by 3 bases, 12 bases remained unmatched. DNA of the CDR3: TGTGCCAGTAGTATCAGGACAGGGAAGAGCGTTGAAGAGACCCAGTACTTC. Its translation is CASSIRTGKSVEETQYF.

This chain links TRBV6-1 with TRBJ2-7, with 8 bases identical to TRBD1. The trim removed 5 bases at V and 2 bases at J, leaving 5 bases unmatched. CDR1 and CDR2 from the germline V gene are MNHNS and SASEGT. The CDR3 runs 14 residues. The DNA of the CDR3 is TGTGCCAGCAGTTTCCGGGACAGGCCCTACGAGCAGTACTTC. This gives the protein CASSFRDRPYEQYF.

About this clone: Other nucleotide sequences in the sample specify the same CDR3. The chain employs TRBV27 and TRBJ1-2, with 9 bases aligning to TRBD1. Germline loops: CDR1 MNHEY, CDR2 SMNVEV (reference sequence). Trimming cost V 2 bases and J 8 bases; bases outside gene matches: 18. The CDR3 contains 18 residues. CDR3 sequence reads: CASSLMKPPGQGGRGYTF. In nucleotides, the CDR3 is TGTGCCAGCAGTTTAATGAAACCACCGGGACAGGGTGGGAGAGGCTACACCTTC.

The CDR3 region has the DNA TGTGCCAGCAGGCCGACTGGCTTTTGGGAAAAACTGTTTTTT. Encoded protein: CASRPTGFWEKLFF. The V and J genes are TRBV6-5 and TRBJ1-4; D remains unclear. The CDR3 runs 14 residues. V was trimmed by 6 bases and J by 8 bases, leaving 16 bases between them. Per germline, CDR1 MNHEY and CDR2 SVGAGI.

The chain joins TRBV6-5 to TRBJ1-1; no clear D. From germline, CDR1 is MNHEY and CDR2 SVGAGI. The CDR3 runs 12 residues. Deletions cut 5 bases from V and 1 base from J, with 5 bases between. CDR3 in amino acids: CASSPGNTEAFF. The CDR3 DNA reads as TGTGCCAGCAGTCCGGGGAACACTGAAGCTTTCTTT.

The V gene is TRBV5-4, the J gene TRBJ2-5; possible D gene TRBD2, 7 bases. V shed 0 bases and J shed 4 bases, with 16 bases lying between them. Germline-derived CDR1 and CDR2 are SGHNT and YYREEE (reference sequence). The CDR3 totals 16 residues. DNA of the CDR3: TGTGCCAGCAGCTTGGGGGGGGGCCGTTTTAGAGAGACCCAGTACTTC. Protein sequence: CASSLGGGRFRETQYF.

The genes are TRBV6-6 and TRBJ2-3; 7 bases match TRBD1. The V segment lost 10 bases and the J segment 0 bases; nucleotides outside the gene matches: 13. This CDR3 has 16 amino acids. Germline V gene sequence: CDR1 MNHNY, CDR2 SVGAGI (reference sequence). DNA for the CDR3: TGTGCCACCCAGCTAGGACAGGTGGCTAGCACAGATACGCAGTATTTT. It is translated as CATQLGQVASTDTQYF.

V gene TRBV15 combines with J gene TRBJ1-5, with D uncertain. V lost 5 bases and J lost 4, with 6 bases in between. The CDR3 loop spans 12 amino acids. Per the germline V gene, CDR1 is LNHNV and CDR2 is YYDKDF (reference sequence). CDR3 DNA: TGTGCCACCAGCCCTTTAAATCAGCCCCAGCATTTT. This translates into CATSPLNQPQHF.

This clone was picked up a small number of times. The chain joins TRBV7-3 to TRBJ1-1; perhaps TRBD1 as D (6 bases). Germline V gene sequence: CDR1 SGHTA, CDR2 FQGTGA. The CDR3 is made up of 14 amino acids. The V end lost 5 bases, the J end lost 3 bases, and 13 bases lay between the germline ends. The CDR3 DNA reads as TGTGCCAGCAGCCCTGGAGGGGGGGACACTGAAGCTTTCTTT. Translation gives CASSPGGGDTEAFF. Variable domain in full (rest from reference TRBV7-3 and TRBJ1-1): GAGVSQTPSNKVTEKGKYVELRCDPISGHTALYWYRQSLGQGPEFLIYFQGTGAADDSGLPNDRFFAVRPEGSVSTLKIQRTERGDSAVYLCASSPGGGDTEAFFGQGTRLTVV.

V usage is TRBV19 and J usage is TRBJ1-2; 9 nucleotides agree with TRBD1. CDR1 is LNHDA and CDR2 is SQIVND in the germline V gene (reference sequence). With 8 bases clipped from V and 8 bases from J, the junction kept 9 bases outside the gene matches. This CDR3 is 13 amino acids long. The CDR3 DNA sequence: TGTGCCAGTGGGACAGGGCCTACGGGGGGCTACACCTTC. Translated, it gives CASGTGPTGGYTF.

V and J are TRBV9 and TRBJ1-1; a possible D gene is TRBD1 (6 bases). There are 13 residues in the CDR3. The V gene's germline CDR1 is SGDLS and CDR2 YYNGEE. V was shortened by 7 bases and J by 3 bases, with 13 bases between the two germline ends. CDR3 DNA: TGTGCCAGCGGTCGGGGGGGCTACACTGAAGCTTTCTTT. It specifies CASGRGGYTEAFF.

The rearrangement joins TRBV12-5 to TRBJ1-1; no clear D gene. Germline assignment: CDR1 LGHNT and CDR2 FRNRAP. Trimming took off 6 bases at V and 0 bases at J, with 11 bases between the two ends. CDR3 length: 14 amino acids. The CDR3 DNA follows: TGTGCTAGTGGCCCCGCACAGTTGAACACTGAAGCTTTCTTT. Translating gives CASGPAQLNTEAFF.

V usage is TRBV4-1 and J usage is TRBJ1-5; D may be TRBD1 (6 bases). Germline V lookup: CDR1 MGHRA, CDR2 YSYEKL. V lost 1 base and J lost 4, with 14 bases in between. This CDR3 is 16 amino acids long. CDR3 protein: CASSQGQAKSNQPQHF. The DNA of the CDR3 is TGCGCCAGCAGCCAAGGACAGGCAAAATCAAATCAGCCCCAGCATTTT.

The gene calls are TRBV29-1 and TRBJ2-5; maybe TRBD2 (5 bases). The V and J ends lost 3 bases and 4 bases respectively, with 12 bases between them. The germline gives CDR1 SQVTM, CDR2 ANQGSEA. This CDR3 is 13 amino acids long. CDR3 region: CSVDWEEGETQYF. The CDR3 DNA follows: TGCAGCGTTGATTGGGAAGAGGGAGAGACCCAGTACTTC. Full variable domain (rest looked up from reference TRBV29-1 and TRBJ2-5): SAVISQKPSRDICQRGTSLTIQCQVDSQVTMMFWYRQQPGQSLTLIATANQGSEATYESGFVIDKFPISRPNLTFSTLTVSNMSPEDSSIYLCSVDWEEGETQYFGPGTRLLVL.

This clone showed up just a few times. The chain employs TRBV6-4 and TRBJ2-6; 11 nucleotides align to TRBD2. The CDR3 is 16 amino acids. V gave up 3 bases and J gave up 3 bases; unmatched junction bases: 1. Germline V CDR1 and CDR2: MRHNA, SNTAGT. In nucleotides, the CDR3 is TGTGCCAGCAGTGAAACTAGCGGGAGTGGGGCCAACGTCCTGACTTTC. Protein product: CASSETSGSGANVLTF.

The chain has TRBV5-4 and TRBJ2-1, with 8 bases fitting TRBD2. Germline V gives CDR1 SGHNT, CDR2 YYREEE (reference sequence). The ends lost 1 base at V and 5 bases at J; junction bases unmatched: 2. CDR3 length: 14 amino acids. This chain's CDR3 is CASSLTSGNNEQFF. The CDR3 coding sequence is TGTGCCAGCAGCTTGACTAGCGGAAACAATGAGCAGTTCTTC.

This sequence joins TRBV7-9 and TRBJ2-5; 7 nucleotides agree with TRBD1. This CDR3 region has 14 residues. The germline V gene encodes CDR1 SEHNR and CDR2 FQNEAQ (reference sequence). The ends lost 2 bases at V and 2 bases at J; junction bases unmatched: 2. The CDR3 region has the DNA TGTGCCAGCAGCTTATGGGACAGACAAGAGACCCAGTACTTC. Protein: CASSLWDRQETQYF.

This sequence joins TRBV7-9 and TRBJ2-3; a possible D gene is TRBD2 (5 bases). Germline CDR1 reads SEHNR; CDR2 reads FQNEAQ (reference sequence). The ends were cut back, 11 bases at V and 0 bases at J, with 12 bases in the middle. This CDR3 has 13 amino acids. CDR3 sequence: CACPLASTDTQYF. CDR3 in DNA: TGTGCCTGCCCTTTAGCGAGCACAGATACGCAGTATTTT.

The chain recombines TRBV28 with TRBJ2-7; TRBD2 matches at 7 bases. The CDR3 has 13 residues. Germline CDR1 MDHEN, CDR2 SYDVKM. V gave up 5 bases and J gave up 4 bases; unmatched junction bases: 5. The CDR3 reads CASSAGLYYEQYF. The DNA for the CDR3 is TGTGCCAGCAGTGCGGGACTATATTACGAGCAGTACTTC.

The V and J genes are TRBV9 and TRBJ2-2; the match to TRBD1 covers 8 bases. The germline gives CDR1 SGDLS, CDR2 YYNGEE. The CDR3 runs 14 residues. Trimming at V came to 5 bases and at J to 1 base, leaving 1 base not matched to a gene. In DNA form, the CDR3 reads TGTGCCAGCAGAGACAGGGGGAACACCGGGGAGCTGTTTTTT. This gives the protein CASRDRGNTGELFF.